The sample holds a few counts of the clone carrying this TCR beta chain. The source of the sample is a study of control samples from healthy donors and cancer patients. Here immunoSEQ multiplex PCR was the method, and the copy in TCRdb shows in-frame clones only, minus some. The data hold about 71,000 clones, with 89% observed a single time. The CDR3 totals 18 residues. Germline CDR1 is SGHVS and CDR2 is FNYEAQ. Trimming cost V 5 bases and J 0 bases; bases outside gene matches: 10. The chain couples TRBV7-6 to TRBJ2-3; 11 bases line up with TRBD2. Sequencing was performed on PBMCs. This receptor was identified in a man between 60 and 70 years old with lung cancer. CDR3 region: CASSPTSGGTLSTDTQYF. The CDR3 bases are TGTGCCAGCAGCCCCACTAGCGGGGGTACACTTAGCACAGATACGCAGTATTTT.